These 26 T cell receptor beta chains were sequenced from one sample in a study of blood T cell repertoires in COVID-19. TCRdb's table, derived via immunoSEQ multiplex PCR, lists solely in-frame clones and lacks some. The data contain approximately 75,000 clones, about four fifths of them singletons. Sequenced: peripheral blood. The receptors here all came from a woman at least 80 years old with acute or convalescent COVID-19.

This chain connects TRBV7-9 to TRBJ2-1; 7 bases match TRBD1. The length of the CDR3 is 16 residues. Germline V gives CDR1 SEHNR, CDR2 FQNEAQ (reference sequence). Trimming took 2 bases from V and 5 from J; bases not matched to a gene: 9. CDR3 nucleotides: TGTGCCAGCAGCTTAAGATTCCGGGACAGCAACAATGAGCAGTTCTTC. It encodes CASSLRFRDSNNEQFF.

J is TRBJ2-5 and V is TRBV30; the match to TRBD2 covers 9 bases. In germline, CDR1 is GTSNPN, CDR2 SVGIG (reference sequence). This CDR3 is built from 15 residues. With 1 base clipped from V and 2 bases from J, the junction kept 5 bases outside the gene matches. CDR3 bases: TGTGCCTGGAGTGGACCGGGACTAGCTCAAGAGACCCAGTACTTC. Translated, it gives CAWSGPGLAQETQYF.

This clone was picked up one time. The rearrangement uses TRBV5-8 and TRBJ2-1; D not resolved. Germline V gene data show CDR1 as SGHTS and CDR2 as YDEGEE. V was pared by 2 bases and J by 2 bases, with 17 bases between. CDR3 length: 17 residues. Written as DNA, the CDR3 is TGTGCCAGCAGCTTACTCCTACGCGCCGAAGCCTACAATGAGCAGTTCTTC. Its translation is CASSLLLRAEAYNEQFF.

A few counts support this clone. The CDR3, as DNA: TGTGCCAGCAGTTACATACAGGGGTTCTATGGCTACACCTTC. This encodes CASSYIQGFYGYTF. The chain employs TRBV6-6 and TRBJ1-2; 7 bases align to TRBD1. Germline V gene sequence: CDR1 MNHNY, CDR2 SVGAGI (reference sequence). The V and J ends lost 2 bases and 4 bases, in that order; junction bases with no gene match: 4. The CDR3 is 14 amino acids.

The rearrangement uses TRBV24-1 and TRBJ2-7; D might be TRBD1 (6 bases). CDR3 length: 15 amino acids. Trimming shortened V by 3 bases and J by 7 bases, and 18 bases separated the two germline ends. CDR1 and CDR2 (germline): KGHDR, SFDVKD. CDR3 region: CATSDHRDMSGEQYF. The DNA of the CDR3 is TGTGCCACCAGTGATCACCGGGACATGTCTGGGGAGCAGTACTTC.

This sequence joins TRBV11-2 and TRBJ2-1, with TRBD2 matching 8 bases. The V and J ends lost 3 bases and 3 bases, in that order; junction bases with no gene match: 4. CDR3 length: 15 residues. Germline V gene sequence: CDR1 SGHAT, CDR2 FQNNGV. The CDR3 sequence is CASSLSRGGYNEQFF. The CDR3 nucleotides are TGTGCCAGCAGCTTGTCCCGGGGGGGCTACAATGAGCAGTTCTTC.

V is TRBV6-5 and J is TRBJ2-7, with TRBD1 matching 8 bases. V was pared by 5 bases and J by 2 bases, with 2 bases of the junction left unmatched. The CDR3 consists of 13 residues. Germline loops: CDR1 MNHEY, CDR2 SVGAGI. CDR3 DNA sequence: TGTGCCAGCAGTCTGACAGGGGCCTACGAGCAGTACTTC. Protein product: CASSLTGAYEQYF.

The chain joins TRBV12-5 to TRBJ2-1; 9 positions match TRBD2. Germline values: CDR1 LGHNT, CDR2 FRNRAP. This CDR3 is 16 amino acids long. J lost 1 base, V lost 5 bases, and 6 bases had no gene match. CDR3 sequence reads: CASGALAGPSYNEQFF. CDR3 nucleotide sequence: TGTGCTAGTGGTGCGCTAGCGGGGCCATCCTACAATGAGCAGTTCTTC.

V is TRBV7-2 and J is TRBJ1-3, with D tentatively TRBD1 (6 bases). The V gene's germline CDR1 is SGHTA and CDR2 FQGNSA. V dropped 4 bases and J dropped 0 bases, with 19 bases sitting between them. CDR3 length: 18 residues. CDR3 bases: TGTGCCAGCAGCTCCGCGGGAGGACAGCCCTACTCTGGAAACACCATATATTTT. It is translated as CASSSAGGQPYSGNTIYF.

This clone was seen once. This chain links TRBV7-6 with TRBJ1-2; possibly TRBD1 for D (6 bases). This CDR3 is 15 amino acids long. V was trimmed by 5 bases and J by 4 bases, leaving 17 bases between them. The V gene's germline CDR1 is SGHVS and CDR2 FNYEAQ. CDR3 DNA: TGTGCCAGCAGCCCGCAACAGGGTGGAGGCTATGGCTACACCTTC. Translating it yields CASSPQQGGGYGYTF.

V gene TRBV9 combines with J gene TRBJ2-6, with D perhaps matching TRBD1 (6 bases). This CDR3 spans 19 amino acids. Trimming left V 3 bases short and J 4 bases short, with 23 bases between. Germline CDR1 reads SGDLS; CDR2 reads YYNGEE. CDR3 sequence: CASSGNRAQKKAGANVLTF. In nucleotides, the CDR3 is TGTGCCAGCAGCGGAAACAGGGCTCAAAAGAAAGCCGGGGCCAACGTCCTGACTTTC. Supplemented by reference TRBV9 and TRBJ2-6, the full variable domain reads DSGVTQTPKHLITATGQRVTLRCSPRSGDLSVYWYQQSLDQGLQFLIQYYNGEERAKGNILERFSAQQFPDLHSELNLSSLELGDSALYFCASSGNRAQKKAGANVLTFGAGSRLTVL.

This chain links TRBV2 with TRBJ2-2; a possible D gene is TRBD1 (6 bases). The CDR3 has 15 residues. Germline lookup yields CDR1 SNHLY and CDR2 FYNNEI. V was pared by 7 bases and J by 0 bases, with 12 bases between. The DNA of the CDR3 is TGTGCCAGCAACCCGACAGGATCGAACACCGGGGAGCTGTTTTTT. It codes for CASNPTGSNTGELFF.

The rearrangement links TRBV21-1 to TRBJ1-6; the DNA was not compared with TRBD1, the D call given in the table. TRBV21-1 is deemed a pseudogene. The CDR3 sequence is 16 residues long. Here the CDR3 DNA reads TGTGCCAGCAGCTCACAAACTGGCCAGGGGGCCTCACCCCTCCACTTT. This sequence encodes CASSSQTGQGASPLHF.

The chain has TRBV7-9 and TRBJ1-1; unclear D gene. Trimming removed 5 bases from V and 0 bases from J, with 10 bases in between. Per germline, CDR1 SEHNR and CDR2 FQNEAQ (reference sequence). CDR3 length equals 14 residues. The CDR3 coding sequence is TGTGCCAGCAGCCCTACCAAGTTGAACACTGAAGCTTTCTTT. It yields the protein CASSPTKLNTEAFF.

This clone was recorded a few times. DNA of the CDR3: TGTGCCACCAGTGATACGAACCCAGGGAAGGCGAACACCGGGGAGCTGTTTTTT. This codes for CATSDTNPGKANTGELFF. V and J are TRBV24-1 and TRBJ2-2, with D possibly being TRBD1 (5 bases). V was pared by 3 bases and J by 0 bases, with 16 bases between. The CDR3 is made up of 18 amino acids. CDR1 KGHDR and CDR2 SFDVKD come from the germline V gene.

The rearrangement joins TRBV4-2 to TRBJ2-3; 9 bases match TRBD2. Germline loops: CDR1 LGHNA, CDR2 YNFKEQ. The CDR3 loop spans 16 amino acids. J lost 4 bases, V lost 3 bases, and 8 bases had no gene match. This chain's CDR3 is CASSQIGGGDPDTQYF. In DNA, the CDR3 is TGTGCCAGCAGCCAGATTGGCGGGGGGGACCCAGATACGCAGTATTTT.

The chain carries TRBV7-9 and TRBJ2-7, with 9 nucleotides matching TRBD1. Losses at the gene ends were 1 base for V and 0 bases for J; bases not matched to a gene: 13. The germline gives CDR1 SEHNR, CDR2 FQNEAQ (reference sequence). The CDR3 consists of 19 residues. The CDR3 sequence is CASSLVSLRGTGNSYEQYF. DNA of the CDR3: TGTGCCAGCAGCTTAGTTAGTCTCCGCGGGACAGGGAACTCCTACGAGCAGTACTTC.

The chain recombines TRBV6-5 with TRBJ1-6; 8 positions match TRBD1. From germline, CDR1 is MNHEY and CDR2 SVGAGI. The CDR3 spans 15 residues. V shed 6 bases and J 9 bases; nucleotides not matched to a gene: 10. The CDR3 DNA reads as TGTGCCAGCAGGGACGGACAGGGTTCAGGTTCACCCCTCCACTTT. Encoded protein: CASRDGQGSGSPLHF.

This clone showed up just once. The genes are TRBV19 and TRBJ1-1, with D unclear. Germline CDR1 reads LNHDA; CDR2 reads SQIVND (reference sequence). The V end was cut by 3 bases, the J end by 1 base, with 9 bases between. The CDR3 totals 14 residues. Here the CDR3 reads CASSMSRSNTEAFF. CDR3 nucleotides: TGTGCCAGTAGTATGTCCAGATCGAACACTGAAGCTTTCTTT.

The chain joins TRBV11-2 to TRBJ1-4; D gene unclear. The V end lost 1 base, the J end lost 5 bases, and 14 bases lay between the germline ends. The CDR3 is made up of 16 amino acids. The germline CDR1 and CDR2 sequences are SGHAT and FQNNGV. Written as DNA, the CDR3 is TGTGCCAGCAGCTTAGGTTATGGTTCGGGAAATGAAAAACTGTTTTTT. Protein sequence: CASSLGYGSGNEKLFF.

The V gene is TRBV6-4, the J gene TRBJ2-1; unclear D gene. The V end was cut by 0 bases, the J end by 2 bases, with 5 bases between. Germline V gene data show CDR1 as MRHNA and CDR2 as SNTAGT. This CDR3 spans 14 amino acids. The CDR3 loop reads CASSDSSPYNEQFF. Written as DNA, the CDR3 is TGTGCCAGCAGTGACTCTAGCCCCTACAATGAGCAGTTCTTC.

This clone showed up just once. This chain connects TRBV5-1 to TRBJ2-1, with D tentatively TRBD1 (6 bases). This CDR3 has 11 amino acids. With 2 bases removed from V and 9 bases from J, the gap between germline ends came to 6 bases. Germline values: CDR1 SGHRS, CDR2 YFSETQ. This CDR3 reads CASSLGGEQFF. The CDR3 DNA reads as TGCGCCAGCAGCTTAGGGGGTGAGCAGTTCTTC.

This rearrangement joins TRBV3-1 (or the pseudogene TRBV3-2) to TRBJ1-2; TRBD1 aligns across 9 bases. V shed 4 bases and J 5 bases; nucleotides not matched to a gene: 5. The length of the CDR3 is 14 residues. Germline V CDR1 and CDR2: LGHDT, YNNKEL (reference sequence). CDR3 bases: TGTGCCAGCAGCCCGGGACAGGGAGGATATGGCTACACCTTC. Its translation is CASSPGQGGYGYTF.

The genes are TRBV6-5 and TRBJ1-1, with TRBD1 as a possible D gene (5 bases). Trimming stripped 0 bases from V and 0 bases from J, with 8 bases between. Germline V gives CDR1 MNHEY, CDR2 SVGAGI. The CDR3 consists of 15 residues. CDR3 region: CASSYSPGVNTEAFF. DNA of the CDR3: TGTGCCAGCAGTTACTCGCCGGGGGTGAACACTGAAGCTTTCTTT.

In this sample, this clone turned up a few times. The V gene is TRBV5-1, the J gene TRBJ1-2, with a weak D call TRBD1 (5 bases). V dropped 2 bases and J dropped 5 bases, with 16 bases sitting between them. Germline assignment: CDR1 SGHRS and CDR2 YFSETQ. The CDR3 length is 15 residues. CDR3 coding DNA: TGCGCCAGCAGCTTCGACAGCGAGGTGACTTATGGCTACACCTTC. It is translated as CASSFDSEVTYGYTF.

The gene calls are TRBV12-3 or TRBV12-4 and TRBJ2-3; no reliable D call. The CDR3 is 11 amino acids. V lost 6 bases to trimming and J lost 6 bases, with 7 bases between them. The CDR3 spells CASSQWDTQYF. The CDR3 DNA sequence: TGTGCCAGCAGCCAGTGGGATACGCAGTATTTT.